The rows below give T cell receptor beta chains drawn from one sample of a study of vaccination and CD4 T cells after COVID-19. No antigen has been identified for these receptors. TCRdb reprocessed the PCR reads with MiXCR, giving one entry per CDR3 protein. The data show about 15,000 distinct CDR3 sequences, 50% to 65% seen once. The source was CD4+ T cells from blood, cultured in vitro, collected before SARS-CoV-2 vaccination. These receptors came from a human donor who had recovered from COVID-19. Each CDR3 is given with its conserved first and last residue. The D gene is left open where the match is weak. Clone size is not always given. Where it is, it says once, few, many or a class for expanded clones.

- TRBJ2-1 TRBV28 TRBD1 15 CASSTAGQGPNEQFF TGTGCCAGCAGTACCGCTGGACAGGGCCCCAATGAGCAGTTCTTC
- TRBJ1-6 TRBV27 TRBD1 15 CASSFLGQTISTLHF TGTGCCAGCAGTTTCCTGGGACAGACCATTAGTACCCTCCACTTT
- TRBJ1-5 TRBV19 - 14 CASISTYSNQPQHF TGTGCCAGTATATCGACGTACAGCAATCAGCCCCAGCATTTT
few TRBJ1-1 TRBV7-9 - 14 CASSLVGGGTEAFF TGTGCCAGCAGCTTAGTCGGCGGGGGCACTGAAGCTTTCTTT
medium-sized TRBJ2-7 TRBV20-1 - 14 CSARDQRQRYEQYF TGCAGTGCTAGAGATCAAAGACAGCGCTACGAGCAGTACTTC
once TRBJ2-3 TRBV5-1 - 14 CASSLSGGTDTQYF TGCGCCAGCAGCTTGTCTGGTGGCACAGATACGCAGTATTTT
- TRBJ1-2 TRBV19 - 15 CASSIDPGASYGYTF TGTGCCAGTAGTATAGATCCGGGGGCCAGCTATGGCTACACCTTC
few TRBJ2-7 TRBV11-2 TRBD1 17 CASSLDTGTGTFYEQYF TGTGCCAGCAGCTTAGATACCGGGACAGGGACATTCTACGAGCAGTACTTC
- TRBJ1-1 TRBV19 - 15 CASSIYKTVNTEAFF TGTGCCAGTAGTATCTATAAAACGGTGAACACTGAAGCTTTCTTT
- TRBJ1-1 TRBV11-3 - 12 CASTRDSTEAFF TGTGCCAGCACGAGGGATTCCACTGAAGCTTTCTTT
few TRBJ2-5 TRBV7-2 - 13 CASSLVLQETQYF TGTGCCAGCAGCTTAGTGCTTCAAGAGACCCAGTACTTC
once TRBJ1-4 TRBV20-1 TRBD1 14 CSASTRQGREKLFF TGCAGTGCTAGTACGCGACAGGGGAGGGAAAAACTGTTTTTT
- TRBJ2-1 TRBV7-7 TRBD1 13 CASSLGTGDEQFF TGTGCCAGCAGCTTAGGGACAGGTGATGAGCAGTTCTTC
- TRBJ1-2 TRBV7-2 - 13 CASSPGQVYGYTF TGTGCCAGCAGCCCGGGCCAGGTCTATGGCTACACCTTC
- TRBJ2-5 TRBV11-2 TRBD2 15 CASSAGGSQYETQYF TGTGCCAGCAGCGCGGGGGGGTCGCAGTATGAGACCCAGTACTTC
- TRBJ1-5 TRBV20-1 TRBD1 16 CSAGAHRGIRNQPQHF TGCAGTGCTGGGGCGCACAGGGGGATTCGCAATCAGCCCCAGCATTTT
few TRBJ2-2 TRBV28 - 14 CASSIDPLRGELFF TGTGCCAGCAGTATCGACCCCTTACGGGGGGAGCTGTTTTTT
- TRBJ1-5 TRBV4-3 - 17 CASSQDLGQSLNQPQHF TGCGCCAGCAGCCAAGATCTTGGACAGAGTCTCAATCAGCCCCAGCATTTT
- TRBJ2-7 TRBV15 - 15 CATSREVGVPTEQYF TGTGCCACCAGCAGAGAGGTCGGGGTTCCGACCGAGCAGTACTTC
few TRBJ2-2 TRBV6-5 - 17 CASSSPGLHKNTGELFF TGTGCCAGCAGTTCACCGGGACTCCACAAGAACACCGGGGAGCTGTTTTTT
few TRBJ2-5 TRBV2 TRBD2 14 CASSEQGLEETQYF TGTGCCAGCAGTGAGCAGGGACTAGAGGAGACCCAGTACTTC